Following are 29 T cell receptor beta chains from one sample sequenced in a study of blood T cell repertoires in COVID-19. Assay: immunoSEQ multiplex PCR; the TCRdb copy retains only in-frame clones and omits some. This sample has under 200,000 clones, with 79% found just once. Source material: peripheral blood. The source of these receptors is a man in his 60s with active or convalescent COVID-19.

The chain has TRBV9 and TRBJ1-2, with TRBD1 identical over 9 bases. CDR3 length equals 18 residues. J lost 5 bases, V lost 3 bases, and 17 bases had no gene match. Germline CDR1 and CDR2: SGDLS and YYNGEE. The CDR3 coding sequence is TGTGCCAGCAGCGGTAGCGGGACAGGGCCTTCAGGACGGTATGGCTACACCTTC. This gives the protein CASSGSGTGPSGRYGYTF.

J is TRBJ2-7 and V is TRBV6-5, with 12 bases aligning to TRBD2. The CDR3 is made up of 14 amino acids. Germline V gene lookup returns CDR1 MNHEY and CDR2 SVGAGI. The J segment lost 0 bases and the V segment lost 6 bases, leaving 0 bases of the junction unmatched. The CDR3 sequence is CASRTSGSSYEQYF. CDR3 DNA: TGTGCCAGCAGGACTAGCGGGAGCTCCTACGAGCAGTACTTC.

This chain links TRBV11-2 with TRBJ1-1, with TRBD1 identical over 8 bases. The CDR3 covers 14 residues. V dropped 1 base and J dropped 6; count of bases not matched to a gene: 4. Germline CDR1 reads SGHAT; CDR2 reads FQNNGV. Written as DNA, the CDR3 is TGTGCCAGCAGCTTAGCCAGGGGGCGGTCTGAAGCTTTCTTT. This encodes CASSLARGRSEAFF.

The genes are TRBV12-1 and TRBJ2-7; whether TRBD1, the table's D call, matches the DNA was not checked. TRBV12-1 is reported as a pseudogene. This CDR3 contains 15 residues. This CDR3 reads CASSFYGTGCFEQYF. The CDR3 DNA reads TGTGCCAGCAGCTTTTACGGGACAGGGTGCTTCGAGCAGTACTTC.

The chain recombines TRBV27 with TRBJ2-1; D is unresolved. The CDR3 is 14 amino acids. CDR1 and CDR2 from the germline V gene are MNHEY and SMNVEV (reference sequence). Between the trimmed V and J ends, which lost 0 bases and 6 bases, there was a span of 9 bases. CDR3 in amino acids: CASSLSVALNEQFF. CDR3 nucleotide sequence: TGTGCCAGCAGTTTATCTGTGGCCCTCAATGAGCAGTTCTTC.

The V gene is TRBV10-3, the J gene TRBJ1-2, with 8 nucleotides matching TRBD1. CDR1 and CDR2 from the germline V gene are ENHRY and SYGVKD. This CDR3 is 14 amino acids long. V lost 5 bases to trimming and J lost 4 bases; unmatched junction nucleotides: 6. The CDR3 nucleotides are TGTGCCATCAGTCCAGGGGGCAGGATCTATGGCTACACCTTC. Protein: CAISPGGRIYGYTF.

The CDR3 region is CASRLGGRFYGYTF. Here the CDR3 DNA reads TGTGCCAGCAGACTGGGAGGAAGGTTCTATGGCTACACCTTC. J is TRBJ1-2 and V is TRBV6-5, with D unclear. The V gene's germline CDR1 is MNHEY and CDR2 SVGAGI. This CDR3 comprises 14 residues. V lost 6 bases to trimming and J lost 4 bases, with 15 bases between them.

V gene TRBV2 combines with J gene TRBJ2-5; 7 bases are a match to TRBD2. Looked up from germline, CDR1 is SNHLY and CDR2 is FYNNEI. J was trimmed by 4 bases and V by 8 bases; bases with no gene match: 4. The CDR3 spans 12 residues. CDR3 nucleotides: TGTGCCAGCGGCGGGGAGGGAGAGACCCAGTACTTC. Translation gives CASGGEGETQYF.

V usage is TRBV4-2 and J usage is TRBJ2-1; possibly TRBD2 for D (6 bases). The CDR3 length is 14 residues. Trimming stripped 3 bases from V and 8 bases from J, with 14 bases between. Germline CDR1 is LGHNA and CDR2 is YNFKEQ. In DNA form, the CDR3 reads TGTGCCAGCAGCCATCCGGGAGAGTGGGATGAGCAGTTCTTC. Translated, it gives CASSHPGEWDEQFF.

The V and J genes are TRBV28 and TRBJ2-3, with 11 bases fitting TRBD2. The CDR3 totals 16 residues. J was trimmed by 3 bases and V by 6 bases; bases with no gene match: 8. CDR1 and CDR2 (germline): MDHEN, SYDVKM. The CDR3 DNA sequence: TGTGCCAGCAGACCCACTAGCGGGAGTGGAACAGATACGCAGTATTTT. Protein sequence: CASRPTSGSGTDTQYF. Full variable domain (rest looked up from reference TRBV28 and TRBJ2-3): DVKVTQSSRYLVKRTGEKVFLECVQDMDHENMFWYRQDPGLGLRLIYFSYDVKMKEKGDIPEGYSVSREKKERFSLILESASTNQTSMYLCASRPTSGSGTDTQYFGPGTRLTVL.

V gene TRBV19 combines with J gene TRBJ2-3; the match to TRBD1 covers 7 bases. The germline V gene has CDR1 LNHDA and CDR2 SQIVND (reference sequence). Trimming removed 3 bases from V and 1 base from J; junction bases left unmatched: 1. This CDR3 is 14 amino acids long. The CDR3 here is CASSIGQGTDTQYF. CDR3 bases: TGTGCCAGTAGTATTGGACAGGGCACAGATACGCAGTATTTT.

This clone was picked up one time. The V call is TRBV13, the J call TRBJ2-2; 9 bases are shared with TRBD2. This CDR3 is 15 amino acids long. V dropped 4 bases and J dropped 2; count of bases not matched to a gene: 2. The germline V gene has CDR1 PRHDT and CDR2 FYEKMQ (reference sequence). The CDR3 spells CASSSGLANTGELFF. The CDR3 DNA follows: TGTGCCAGCAGCTCGGGACTAGCCAACACCGGGGAGCTGTTTTTT.

The chain has TRBV6-6 and TRBJ2-7, with D perhaps matching TRBD1 (6 bases). Germline V gives CDR1 MNHNY, CDR2 SVGAGI (reference sequence). The V end was cut by 7 bases, the J end by 7 bases, with 23 bases between. This CDR3 has 15 amino acids. DNA of the CDR3: TGTGCCAGCACTCCCTCGGGGACAAGTGCGAGTGAGCAGTACTTC. This codes for CASTPSGTSASEQYF.

The gene calls are TRBV11-1 and TRBJ2-5, with TRBD1 matching over 7 bases. The germline V gene has CDR1 SGHAT and CDR2 FQDESV (reference sequence). The CDR3 has 14 residues. The junction had 6 bases not matched to a gene; V was cut back by 5 bases and J by 3 bases. The CDR3 DNA is TGTGCCAGCAGCCCCGGGACAGATAAAGAGACCCAGTACTTC. Translated: CASSPGTDKETQYF. The full variable domain, completed using reference TRBV11-1 and TRBJ2-5, is EAEVAQSPRYKITEKSQAVAFWCDPISGHATLYWYRQILGQGPELLVQFQDESVVDDSQLPKDRFSAERLKGVDSTLKIQPAELGDSAMYLCASSPGTDKETQYFGPGTRLLVL.

This sequence joins TRBV9 and TRBJ2-3, with a possible D match to TRBD1 (6 bases). The CDR3 is 16 amino acids. The germline V gene has CDR1 SGDLS and CDR2 YYNGEE. V gave up 0 bases and J gave up 5 bases, with 16 bases separating them. The CDR3 coding sequence is TGTGCCAGCAGCGTAGTGGGGGCAGGGGCGGGAGATACGCAGTATTTT. This encodes CASSVVGAGAGDTQYF.

V and J are TRBV30 and TRBJ2-7, with D maybe TRBD2 (6 bases). Germline V CDR1 and CDR2: GTSNPN, SVGIG (reference sequence). This CDR3 has 12 residues. V lost 1 base, J lost 6 bases, and 10 bases lay in between. Here the CDR3 DNA reads TGTGCCTGGAGTGGCGGGGTAAGCGAGCAGTACTTC. Translating gives CAWSGGVSEQYF. Based on the CDR3 plus reference TRBV30 and TRBJ2-7, the full variable domain is SQTIHQWPATLVQPVGSPLSLECTVEGTSNPNLYWYRQAAGRGLQLLFYSVGIGQISSEVPQNLSASRPQDRQFILSSKKLLLSDSGFYLCAWSGGVSEQYFGPGTRLTVT.

V is TRBV7-2 and J is TRBJ1-3; D remains unclear. Looked up from germline, CDR1 is SGHTA and CDR2 is FQGNSA. The CDR3 totals 15 residues. The V gene lost 0 bases and the J gene lost 0 bases, with 6 bases spanning the gap. CDR3 region: CASSLASSSGNTIYF. The CDR3 DNA sequence: TGTGCCAGCAGCTTAGCGTCGAGCTCTGGAAACACCATATATTTT.

A few counts support this clone. V and J are TRBV3-1 (or the pseudogene TRBV3-2) and TRBJ1-2, with D possibly TRBD1 on 5 matching bases. The CDR3 spans 15 residues. CDR1 LGHDT and CDR2 YNNKEL come from the germline V gene (reference sequence). Deletions cut 4 bases from V and 6 bases from J, with 18 bases between. CDR3 in amino acids: CASSPLSTGDNGYTF. Here the CDR3 DNA reads TGTGCCAGCAGCCCCCTCTCAACAGGAGATAATGGCTACACCTTC.

The chain recombines TRBV6-6 with TRBJ1-5; D gene ambiguous. Per the germline V gene, CDR1 is MNHNY and CDR2 is SVGAGI (reference sequence). This CDR3 comprises 14 residues. The V end lost 4 bases, the J end lost 3 bases, and 10 bases lay between the germline ends. The chain's CDR3 is CASSSVQSNQPQHF. For the CDR3, the DNA is TGTGCCAGCAGTTCCGTTCAGTCCAATCAGCCCCAGCATTTT.

This clone showed up just a few times. This rearrangement joins TRBV28 to TRBJ1-2; D is undetermined. The CDR3 sequence is 13 residues long. CDR1 and CDR2 (germline): MDHEN, SYDVKM. The V gene lost 6 bases and the J gene lost 8 bases, with 16 bases spanning the gap. The CDR3 loop is CASSQQVSYGYTF. The CDR3 bases are TGTGCCAGCAGCCAACAAGTTAGCTACGGCTACACCTTC.

To note about this clone: A read error may account for a junction end that differs from germline. The chain has TRBV24-1 and TRBJ1-2; D is perhaps TRBD1 (5 bases). The CDR3 totals 13 residues. Germline-derived CDR1 and CDR2 are KGHDR and SFDVKD. The CDR3 sequence is CATRDGGSYGYTF. The CDR3 DNA is TGTGCCACCCGTGACGGGGGTAGCTATGGCTACACCTTC.

This chain joins TRBV14 and TRBJ2-7; 12 bases agree with TRBD2. With 4 bases clipped from V and 2 bases from J, the junction kept 0 bases outside the gene matches. The CDR3 is made up of 14 amino acids. CDR1 and CDR2 from the germline V gene are SGHDN and FVKESK. The CDR3 region has the DNA TGTGCCAGCAGCCGGACTAGCGGGGCCTACGAGCAGTACTTC. Its protein product is CASSRTSGAYEQYF.

The genes are TRBV27 and TRBJ2-7; unclear D gene. Per the germline V gene, CDR1 is MNHEY and CDR2 is SMNVEV (reference sequence). Between the trimmed V and J ends, which lost 3 bases and 7 bases, there was a span of 10 bases. This CDR3 spans 12 amino acids. The DNA of the CDR3 is TGTGCCAGCAGTTTTGAGGCTGGTGAGCAGTACTTC. This encodes CASSFEAGEQYF.

The rearrangement joins TRBV6-4 to TRBJ2-3, with 14 nucleotides matching TRBD2. Germline loops: CDR1 MRHNA, CDR2 SNTAGT. This CDR3 contains 16 residues. J gave up 6 bases and V 4 bases, and 6 bases lay outside the gene matches. The CDR3 DNA is TGTGCCAGCAGTGTGACTAGCGGGAGGGCCTCCGATACGCAGTATTTT. This encodes CASSVTSGRASDTQYF.

This clone appeared once. The chain joins TRBV5-1 to TRBJ2-5, with TRBD2 matching over 8 bases. This CDR3 contains 16 residues. The germline V gene encodes CDR1 SGHRS and CDR2 YFSETQ. V lost 0 bases, J lost 5 bases, and 9 bases stayed unmatched. The CDR3 here is CASSLAWLAGSETQYF. The DNA for the CDR3 is TGCGCCAGCAGCTTGGCCTGGCTAGCGGGCAGCGAGACCCAGTACTTC. Complete variable domain (other parts from reference TRBV5-1 and TRBJ2-5): KAGVTQTPRYLIKTRGQQVTLSCSPISGHRSVSWYQQTPGQGLQFLFEYFSETQRNKGNFPGRFSGRQFSNSRSEMNVSTLELGDSALYLCASSLAWLAGSETQYFGPGTRLLVL.

V usage is TRBV2 and J usage is TRBJ1-2, with D tentatively TRBD1 (5 bases). This CDR3 spans 13 amino acids. Germline V gene data show CDR1 as SNHLY and CDR2 as FYNNEI. The germline V and J ends were trimmed by 6 bases and 4 bases, with 12 bases remaining between them. The CDR3 DNA reads TGTGCCAGCAGACCCGACAGATCCTATGGCTACACCTTC. Its protein product is CASRPDRSYGYTF.

This clone appeared a few times. The chain employs TRBV2 and TRBJ2-7; 8 bases are a match to TRBD1. The CDR3 runs 14 residues. CDR1 SNHLY and CDR2 FYNNEI come from the germline V gene. The J segment lost 1 base and the V segment lost 7 bases, leaving 6 bases of the junction unmatched. Here the CDR3 reads CASNLQGASYEQYF. For the CDR3, the DNA is TGTGCCAGCAATCTTCAGGGGGCTTCCTACGAGCAGTACTTC. Filled out from reference TRBV2 and TRBJ2-7, the complete variable domain reads EPEVTQTPSHQVTQMGQEVILRCVPISNHLYFYWYRQILGQKVEFLVSFYNNEISEKSEIFDDQFSVERPDGSNFTLKIRSTKLEDSAMYFCASNLQGASYEQYFGPGTRLTVT.

This clone was counted only a few times. The chain couples TRBV5-1 to TRBJ1-4; D may be TRBD1 (5 bases). Trimming removed 3 bases at V and 8 bases at J, with 20 bases between. Germline V gene data show CDR1 as SGHRS and CDR2 as YFSETQ. This CDR3 has 16 amino acids. The CDR3 is CASSWAGGQGTEKLFF. The CDR3 DNA follows: TGCGCCAGCAGCTGGGCCGGGGGTCAGGGAACCGAAAAACTGTTTTTT.

This clone appeared a few times. The CDR3 region is CASLQTSGSRADTQYF. CDR3 sequence (DNA): TGTGCCAGCTTACAGACTAGCGGGAGCCGGGCAGATACGCAGTATTTT. The chain has TRBV7-2 and TRBJ2-3; 12 positions agree with TRBD2. The CDR3 runs 16 residues. The germline V gene has CDR1 SGHTA and CDR2 FQGNSA. V lost 8 bases to trimming and J lost 4 bases; unmatched junction nucleotides: 10.